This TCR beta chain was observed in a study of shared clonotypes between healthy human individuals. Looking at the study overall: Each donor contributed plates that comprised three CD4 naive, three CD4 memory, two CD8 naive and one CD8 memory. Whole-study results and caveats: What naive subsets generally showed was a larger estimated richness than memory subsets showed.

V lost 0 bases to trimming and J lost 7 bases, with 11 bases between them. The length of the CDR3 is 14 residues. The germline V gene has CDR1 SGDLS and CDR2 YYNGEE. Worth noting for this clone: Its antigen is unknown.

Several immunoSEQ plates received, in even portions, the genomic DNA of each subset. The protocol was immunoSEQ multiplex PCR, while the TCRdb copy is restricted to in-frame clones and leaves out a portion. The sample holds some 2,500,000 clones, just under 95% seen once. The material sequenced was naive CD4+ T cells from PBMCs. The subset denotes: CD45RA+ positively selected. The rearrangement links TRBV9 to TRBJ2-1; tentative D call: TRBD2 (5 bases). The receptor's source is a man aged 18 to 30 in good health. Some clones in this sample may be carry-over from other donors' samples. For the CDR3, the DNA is TGTGCCAGCAGCGTAGCGGGATCGGTGAATGAGCAGTTCTTC. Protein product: CASSVAGSVNEQFF.